The rows below give T cell receptor beta chains drawn from one sample of a study of cytomegalovirus exposure and HLA in healthy donors. Sequenced by immunoSEQ multiplex PCR; TCRdb stores in-frame clones only, minus some. This sample lists 200,000 or so clones; its ten largest clones have almost 0.75%. The material sequenced was PBMCs. All receptors come from a boy between 10 and 17 years old in good health and CMV-seronegative. The CDR3 runs from the conserved cysteine through the conserved F or W. The D gene is left open where the match is weak.

DNA: TGTGCCAGCAGCAAGACAGGGTTAGAGACCCAGTACTTC
CDR3: CASSKTGLETQYF
V: TRBV28
D: TRBD1
J: TRBJ2-5

DNA: TGTGCCAGTAGTATCGGGGAAAGTAACGAGCAGTACTTC
CDR3: CASSIGESNEQYF
V: TRBV19
D: NA
J: TRBJ2-7

DNA: TGTGCCAGCAGCCCGCTCGACGGAGACTCTGGAAACACCATATATTTT
CDR3: CASSPLDGDSGNTIYF
V: TRBV4-2
D: NA
J: TRBJ1-3

DNA: TGCGCCAGCAGCTTGCCGCGCGACTACGAGCAGTACTTC
CDR3: CASSLPRDYEQYF
V: TRBV5-1
D: NA
J: TRBJ2-7

DNA: TGTGCCACCAGCATGACAGGTTTCTCCTACGAGCAGTACTTC
CDR3: CATSMTGFSYEQYF
V: TRBV15
D: NA
J: TRBJ2-7

DNA: TGTGCCAGCAGCCAGGGAAGTGGGTTGAACACTGAAGCTTTCTTT
CDR3: CASSQGSGLNTEAFF
V: TRBV6-5
D: NA
J: TRBJ1-1

DNA: TGTGCCACCAGCAGGGGTTTCACAGGGGCTAGCACAGATACGCAGTATTTT
CDR3: CATSRGFTGASTDTQYF
V: TRBV15
D: TRBD1
J: TRBJ2-3

DNA: TGTGCCAGCAGCCAGCGGGGCGGCACAGATACGCAGTATTTT
CDR3: CASSQRGGTDTQYF
V: TRBV6-4
D: TRBD2
J: TRBJ2-3

DNA: TGTGCCAGCAGCACGACTAGCGGGGCGGTGGATACGCAGTATTTT
CDR3: CASSTTSGAVDTQYF
V: TRBV7-2
D: TRBD2
J: TRBJ2-3

DNA: TGCGCCAGCAGCCAGGGACTAGCGGGGGAAGATACGCAGTATTTT
CDR3: CASSQGLAGEDTQYF
V: TRBV4-1
D: TRBD2
J: TRBJ2-3

DNA: TGTGCCAGCAGCAATTTTAATCAGGGGGTAAATCAAGCTTTCTTT
CDR3: CASSNFNQGVNQAFF
V: TRBV21-1
D: NA
J: TRBJ1-1